The T cell receptor (beta chain) under discussion was sequenced for a study of shared clonotypes between healthy human individuals. V gave up 5 bases and J gave up 4 bases; unmatched junction bases: 7. This CDR3 contains 15 residues. Germline V gene lookup returns CDR1 LNHDA and CDR2 SQIVND (reference sequence). Sequencing used immunoSEQ multiplex PCR; TCRdb keeps in-frame clones, though not all of them. The data contain some 2,100,000 clones, 90% to 96% of them singletons. The chain combines TRBV19 with TRBJ1-4; TRBD1 agrees at 7 bases. This TCR derives from a man aged 18 to 29 in good health. The specimen was naive CD4+ T cells sorted from blood. Regarding subset: CD45RA+ positively selected. The CDR3 loop is CASSLQTGHNEKLFF. Here the CDR3 DNA reads TGTGCCAGTAGTCTACAGACAGGGCATAATGAAAAACTGTTTTTT.